This is a list of T cell receptor beta chains from one sample in a study of T cells in Graves' hyperthyroidism and ophthalmopathy. TCRdb ran MiXCR on the multiplex PCR reads and lists one entry per CDR3 protein. The sample lists roughly 710,000 distinct CDR3 sequences; 35% were seen once. The material sequenced was blood. Source of these receptors: a woman in her thirties or forties with Graves' hyperthyroidism. CDR3s include the opening cysteine and the closing phenylalanine or tryptophan. The D gene is left open where the match is weak. Only some rows state a clone size, as once, few, many or a class for expanded clones.

few	TRBJ1-2	TRBV10-1	NA	TGCGCCAGCAGTGAAGACAACTATGGCTACACCTTC	CASSEDNYGYTF
NA	TRBJ2-5	TRBV7-9	NA	TGTGCCAGCAGCCCTCAAAACGGAGAGACCCAGTACTTC	CASSPQNGETQYF
few	TRBJ2-1	TRBV10-3	NA	TGTGCCATCAATCAGGTGTTTGAGAATGAGCAGTTCTTC	CAINQVFENEQFF
many	TRBJ2-7	TRBV7-9	NA	TGTGCCAGCAGCTTAGTGGGGGCCTCGGACACCTCCTACGAGCAGTACTTC	CASSLVGASDTSYEQYF
NA	TRBJ1-5	TRBV20-1	NA	TGCAGTGCTAGAGATCAGAGTTGGGGGGGACCCCTCGGGAATCAGCCCCAGCATTTT	CSARDQSWGGPLGNQPQHF
NA	TRBJ1-6	TRBV19	NA	TGTGCCAGTAGTGATTTTCGCTCACCCCTCCACTTT	CASSDFRSPLHF
few	TRBJ1-5	TRBV7-2	TRBD1	TGTGCCAGCAGCGCGGGGACAGGGAGTCATCAGCCCCAGCATTTT	CASSAGTGSHQPQHF
NA	TRBJ1-3	TRBV12-3/TRBV12-4	TRBD1	TGTGCCAGCCAACAGGGGGCGTCTGGAAACACCATATATTTT	CASQQGASGNTIYF
NA	TRBJ1-1	TRBV10-2	NA	TGCGCCAGCCAGAAACACGGCTCCACTGAAGCTTTCTTT	CASQKHGSTEAFF
NA	TRBJ2-1	TRBV7-2	TRBD2	TGTGCCAGCAGCTCAGCTAGCGGGAGTAACAATGAGCAGTTCTTC	CASSSASGSNNEQFF
NA	TRBJ1-1	TRBV25-1	NA	TGTGTCAGCAGTCTTACAGGTGGGGGATCAGCTTTCTTT	CVSSLTGGGSAFF
few	TRBJ1-4	TRBV4-3	NA	TGCGCCAGCAGCCAAGGAGGGTTAGCAACTAATGAAAAACTGTTTTTT	CASSQGGLATNEKLFF
NA	TRBJ2-6	TRBV10-3	TRBD1	TGTGCCATCAGTGAGAAAGTGGACAGGGACAACGTCCTGACTTTC	CAISEKVDRDNVLTF
many	TRBJ1-1	TRBV7-9	TRBD1	TGTGCCAGCAGCTTAAGGGACAGTGACACTGAAGCTTTCTTT	CASSLRDSDTEAFF
NA	TRBJ2-7	TRBV20-1	TRBD2	TGCAGTGCTAGACAGGCGGGGACTAGCGGGAGATCGTCCTACGAGCAGTACTTC	CSARQAGTSGRSSYEQYF
few	TRBJ2-7	TRBV9	NA	TGTGCCAGCAGCGTAGGTGGTTCCCCCTACGAGCAGTACTTC	CASSVGGSPYEQYF
NA	TRBJ1-6	TRBV12-3/TRBV12-4	NA	TGTGCCAGCAGTTTAAGGGAAGAGAATTCACCCCTCCACTTT	CASSLREENSPLHF
NA	TRBJ1-1	TRBV20-1	NA	TGCAGTGCTTCCGACGAGAGGGGGGCGGGCACTGAAGCTTTCTTT	CSASDERGAGTEAFF
NA	TRBJ2-5	TRBV6-5	TRBD1	TGTGCCAGCAGTGAGGGGGCCGAGACCCAGTACTTC	CASSEGAETQYF
NA	TRBJ2-7	TRBV7-3	TRBD2	TGTGCCAGCAGCTTAATGGGTCTAGCGGGAGGGCCCTACAATGAGCAGTACTTC	CASSLMGLAGGPYNEQYF
many	TRBJ1-1	TRBV6-4	NA	TGTGCCAGCAGCGCGACAGAGAACACTGAAGCTTTCTTT	CASSATENTEAFF
NA	TRBJ2-5	TRBV27	NA	TGTGCCAGCGGCAACAGGGTCGAAGAGACCCAGTACTTC	CASGNRVEETQYF
NA	TRBJ1-3	TRBV25-1	NA	TGTGTCAGCAGTGCTAGTACGAGCTCTGGAAACACCATATATTTT	CVSSASTSSGNTIYF
NA	TRBJ2-1	TRBV5-1	NA	TGCGCCAGCAGTTTCGACAGGCGGAATGAGCAGTTCTTC	CASSFDRRNEQFF
few	TRBJ2-5	TRBV19	NA	TGTGCCAGTAGTAGACTGCGAATGATGGAGACCCAGTACTTC	CASSRLRMMETQYF
NA	TRBJ1-3	TRBV6-5	TRBD1	TGTGCCAGCAGCTCCGGGACAGGGGTTGGAAACACCATATATTTT	CASSSGTGVGNTIYF
NA	TRBJ1-2	TRBV10-3	TRBD1	TGTGCCATCAGTGAGGGACAGGGGGCGAGGGGCTACACCTTC	CAISEGQGARGYTF
NA	TRBJ1-4	TRBV2	TRBD1	TGTGCCAGCAGCGGGACAGGGGTAGAAAAACTGTTTTTT	CASSGTGVEKLFF
few	TRBJ2-3	TRBV2	NA	TGTGCCAGCAGTGAAATCGGCCCCGGGGGTTATAGCACAGATACGCAGTATTTT	CASSEIGPGGYSTDTQYF
NA	TRBJ2-7	TRBV4-3	NA	TGCGCCAGCAGCCAGCTTAGCGGTGACTACAAGCAGTACTTC	CASSQLSGDYKQYF
few	TRBJ1-5	TRBV6-1	NA	TGTGCCAGCAGCAGTACGGGGGGGACAATGGGCAATCAGCCCCAGCATTTT	CASSSTGGTMGNQPQHF
NA	TRBJ2-7	TRBV7-9	NA	TGTGCCAGCAGCCTAGGACAGTCCGCCCTCTACGAGCAGTACTTC	CASSLGQSALYEQYF
many	TRBJ1-1	TRBV12-3/TRBV12-4	TRBD1	TGTGCCAGCAGTCCTAGACAGGGTAGGGCTGAAGCTTTCTTT	CASSPRQGRAEAFF
NA	TRBJ2-6	TRBV5-5	NA	TGCGCCAGCAGCCAATATTCTGGGGCCAACGTCCTGACTTTC	CASSQYSGANVLTF
once	TRBJ1-1	TRBV24-1	TRBD1	TGTGCCACCAGTGAGCAAGGGGACAGTTACAATGAGCAGTTCTTT	CATSEQGDSYNEQFF
many	TRBJ2-5	TRBV11-3	NA	TGTGCCAGCAGCTTATGGTCAGGGACAAGAGGCCAAGAGACCCAGTACTTC	CASSLWSGTRGQETQYF
NA	TRBJ2-1	TRBV24-1	NA	TGTGCCACCAGTGATCCAGGGACCTACAATGAGCAGTTCTTC	CATSDPGTYNEQFF
many	TRBJ1-2	TRBV10-3	NA	TGTGCCATCAGTGTTCAAGGGAACCATGGCTACACCTTC	CAISVQGNHGYTF
NA	TRBJ2-2	TRBV5-4	TRBD2	TGTGCCAGCAGTTTGGCAGGGACTAGCGGGAGGGCCTCGACCGGGGAGCTGTTTTTT	CASSLAGTSGRASTGELFF
few	TRBJ2-1	TRBV7-8	NA	TGTGCCAGCAGCGCCTCAACCGGGATCAATGAGCAGTTCTTC	CASSASTGINEQFF
few	TRBJ2-3	TRBV24-1	NA	TGTGCCACCAGTGTGGATGGTTCGGATACGCAGTATTTT	CATSVDGSDTQYF
many	TRBJ1-1	TRBV20-1	NA	TGCAGTGCTAGACCCCCTACAAGGAGGGGCACTGAAGCTTTCTTT	CSARPPTRRGTEAFF
few	TRBJ1-6	TRBV6-5	NA	TGTGCCAGCAGTTACTCGGCGTCGGCCAATTCACCCCTCCACTTT	CASSYSASANSPLHF
few	TRBJ2-3	TRBV7-9	NA	TGTGCCAGCAGCTTAAACAGGGATACGCAGTATTTT	CASSLNRDTQYF
NA	TRBJ1-1	TRBV19	TRBD1	TGTGCCAGTAGTATGCAGACCGGGACAGTGAACACTGAAGCTTTCTTT	CASSMQTGTVNTEAFF
NA	TRBJ1-5	TRBV6-5	NA	TGTGCCAGCAGTTACTCCGTGGGGGGGGTTCGTTGGCGCAATCAGCCCCAGCATTTT	CASSYSVGGVRWRNQPQHF
few	TRBJ1-2	TRBV3-1	NA	TGTGCCAGCAGCCAAGTGACACGCTATGGCTACACCTTC	CASSQVTRYGYTF
once	TRBJ1-2	TRBV9	NA	TGTGCCAGCAGCCAGGATAACAGCTATGGCTACACCTTC	CASSQDNSYGYTF
NA	TRBJ2-7	TRBV11-2	NA	TGTGCCAGCAGCTTAAGTCCAGGGATCTCCTACGAGCAGTACTTC	CASSLSPGISYEQYF
NA	TRBJ1-3	TRBV29-1	TRBD1	TGCAGCACGTACAGGGGGCGTAACACCATATATTTT	CSTYRGRNTIYF
NA	TRBJ1-2	TRBV10-2	NA	TGCGCCAGCAGTGAGCGTGGGAACTATGGCTACACCTTC	CASSERGNYGYTF
NA	TRBJ2-7	TRBV10-3	TRBD2	TGTGCCATCAGTGAACGGACTAGCGGGAGACGTCGCGAGCAGTACTTC	CAISERTSGRRREQYF
once	TRBJ2-1	TRBV7-7	NA	TGTGCTAGCAGCCCAGGTGTTTTAGCGGCCTACAATGAGCAGTTCTTC	CASSPGVLAAYNEQFF
NA	TRBJ1-5	TRBV5-6	NA	TGTGCCAGCAGCCGGGGGGTGGGACCCCAGCATTTT	CASSRGVGPQHF